These 2 T cell receptor beta chains came from one sample sequenced in a study of blood T cell repertoires in COVID-19. Generated by immunoSEQ multiplex PCR, the TCRdb table keeps only in-frame clones and is missing some. The repertoire consists of 90,000 to 100,000 clones, with around nine tenths occurring once and the leading ten covering approximately 1.7%. The sequenced sample was peripheral blood. These receptors all stem from an elderly man with acute or convalescent COVID-19.

The genes are TRBV27 and TRBJ2-1, with 7 bases fitting TRBD2. The CDR3 contains 15 residues. V shed 0 bases, J shed 2 bases, and the junction held 1 base outside the gene matches. CDR1 is MNHEY, CDR2 SMNVEV, per germline (reference sequence). CDR3 nucleotides: TGTGCCAGCAGTTTATCCCGGGAGGCCTACAATGAGCAGTTCTTC. Translated, it gives CASSLSREAYNEQFF.

This clone was counted a few times. The chain links TRBV2 to TRBJ2-2, with 11 bases lining up with TRBD2. Unmatched junction bases numbered 5, after V lost 2 bases and J lost 0 bases. This CDR3 region has 18 residues. The germline CDR1 and CDR2 sequences are SNHLY and FYNNEI. CDR3 sequence: CASSESPSGRTNTGELFF. CDR3 DNA sequence: TGTGCCAGCAGTGAATCCCCTAGCGGGAGGACGAACACCGGGGAGCTGTTTTTT.